This TCR beta chain was recorded in a study of cytomegalovirus exposure and HLA in healthy donors. Study in general: Clustering assigned 70% to 85% of the 350 to 400 genotyped donors to the Caucasian-associated ancestry cluster.

This CDR3 has 15 residues. V lost 5 bases and J lost 2; bases outside the gene matches: 4. Looked up from germline, CDR1 is SGHVS and CDR2 is FQNEAQ. PCR amplification relied on 60 Vbeta primers (plus 13 Jbeta primers). Some clones are missing from TCRdb's copy, which holds only in-frame ones; the method was immunoSEQ multiplex PCR. The sample consists of approximately 220,000 clones, about 74% of them appearing once. This clone was found once. The sequencing sample was made of PBMCs. This clonotype was sampled from a man aged 40-55 years in good health and CMV-seronegative. The chain carries TRBV7-8 and TRBJ1-5; 9 positions match TRBD1. The CDR3 sequence is CASSQTGGGNQPQHF. DNA of the CDR3: TGTGCCAGCAGCCAGACAGGGGGTGGCAATCAGCCCCAGCATTTT.